The 9 T cell receptor beta chains presented below share a single source sample, sequenced in a study of CD8+ T cells in alopecia areata. cDNA prepared by RNA extraction and subsequent reverse transcription served as the template for sequencing. The protocol was immunoSEQ multiplex PCR, while the TCRdb copy is restricted to in-frame clones and leaves out a portion. The table has about 99,000 clones, about nine tenths seen once. Sample treatment: oral pan-JAK inhibitor, 5-10 mg twice daily. The sample consisted of CD8+ T cells sorted from blood, taken between weeks 30 and 35, from a patient treated with tofacitinib. The origin of the receptors is a human donor with alopecia areata.

The V call is TRBV29-1, the J call TRBJ2-3; D possibly corresponds to TRBD2 (5 bases). Germline CDR1 SQVTM, CDR2 ANQGSEA. The CDR3 covers 13 residues. V was trimmed by 4 bases and J by 5 bases, leaving 13 bases between them. The CDR3 DNA sequence: TGCAGCGTTGTAGGGAGAGGCGGAGATACGCAGTATTTT. Its translation: CSVVGRGGDTQYF.

The chain couples TRBV13 to TRBJ2-7, with 11 bases identical to TRBD2. Trimming removed 5 bases from V and 6 bases from J; junction bases left unmatched: 6. Germline CDR1 reads PRHDT; CDR2 reads FYEKMQ (reference sequence). This CDR3 is 14 amino acids long. The CDR3 reads CASSLSGRAAEQYF. CDR3 sequence (DNA): TGTGCCAGCAGCCTTAGCGGGAGGGCAGCCGAGCAGTACTTC.

This clone was counted a single time. The CDR3 protein is CASSQETGAGEQYF. The CDR3, as DNA: TGTGCCAGCAGCCAAGAGACAGGGGCAGGCGAGCAGTACTTC. The chain joins TRBV14 to TRBJ2-7; 8 positions agree with TRBD1. The CDR3 has 14 amino acids. The V segment lost 0 bases and the J segment 6 bases; nucleotides outside the gene matches: 4. Germline values: CDR1 SGHDN, CDR2 FVKESK.

The chain has TRBV5-1 and TRBJ1-1; D perhaps matches TRBD1 (6 bases). The CDR3 has 15 residues. Germline V lookup: CDR1 SGHRS, CDR2 YFSETQ. V was clipped by 3 bases and J by 1 base, with 13 bases between them. The CDR3 protein is CASSSAGTTNTEAFF. DNA for the CDR3: TGCGCCAGCAGCTCAGCCGGGACAACGAACACTGAAGCTTTCTTT.

The chain carries TRBV19 and TRBJ2-7; D remains unclear. CDR1 is LNHDA, CDR2 SQIVND, per germline (reference sequence). The CDR3 totals 14 residues. V lost 8 bases and J 5 bases, leaving 19 bases between the germline ends. The CDR3 bases are TGTGCCAGTCGGCCCCGCTTAGGGCAGGACGAGCAGTACTTC. The encoded protein is CASRPRLGQDEQYF.

The rearrangement links TRBV5-6 to TRBJ2-3, with TRBD1 as a possible D gene (6 bases). The CDR3 is 12 residues long. With 4 bases removed from V and 6 bases from J, the gap between germline ends came to 9 bases. The germline gives CDR1 SGHDT, CDR2 YYEEEE. CDR3: CASSTQGDTQYF. CDR3 sequence (DNA): TGTGCCAGCAGCACACAGGGTGATACGCAGTATTTT.

Comment on this clone: Other DNA variants within this sample encode the same CDR3. V is TRBV29-1 and J is TRBJ2-3, with 12 bases aligning to TRBD2. This CDR3 is 17 amino acids long. After removal of 0 bases from V and 6 bases from J, the junction contained 10 bases not matched to a gene. Germline loops: CDR1 SQVTM, CDR2 ANQGSEA. CDR3 in amino acids: CSVEDGSSGRAWDTQYF. Written as DNA, the CDR3 is TGCAGCGTTGAAGATGGGTCTAGCGGGAGGGCCTGGGATACGCAGTATTTT.

This chain links TRBV27 with TRBJ1-1, with 9 bases fitting TRBD1. The germline V gene has CDR1 MNHEY and CDR2 SMNVEV (reference sequence). Trimming took 5 bases from V and 10 from J; bases not matched to a gene: 11. The CDR3 sequence is 14 residues long. As DNA, the CDR3 is TGTGCCAGCAGTATTACGGACAGGGGTTCTAGAGCTTTCTTT. It is translated as CASSITDRGSRAFF.

The rearrangement links TRBV7-9 to TRBJ1-4; no reliable D call. V lost 10 bases, J lost 4 bases, and 16 bases lay in between. This CDR3 has 14 residues. The germline V gene encodes CDR1 SEHNR and CDR2 FQNEAQ (reference sequence). CDR3 protein: CATTDGDGNEKLFF. The CDR3 DNA reads as TGTGCCACCACGGACGGAGACGGTAATGAAAAACTGTTTTTT.